This T cell receptor (beta chain) was recovered during a study of CD8+CD57+ T cells in acquired aplastic anemia. This clonotype was recorded once. V shed 4 bases and J shed 1 base, with 10 bases lying between them. CDR3 length: 14 amino acids. Germline V gene data show CDR1 as LNHNV and CDR2 as YYDKDF (reference sequence). Using genomic DNA as the template, TCR beta VDJ and CDR3 profiling was carried out. Each CDR3 protein gets one entry after TCRdb re-called the reads with MiXCR. The table records roughly 180,000 distinct CDR3 sequences, less than 65% of them present only once. The V and J genes are TRBV15 and TRBJ1-1, with a possible D match to TRBD1 (5 bases). The sequenced sample was sorted CD4+, CD8+, or CD8+CD57+ T cells (not recorded which) from PBMCs. The TCR was taken from a human donor with severe aplastic anemia or a healthy control (not recorded which). The CDR3 is CATSKMGGNTEAFF. As DNA, the CDR3 is TGTGCCACCAGCAAAATGGGGGGGAACACTGAAGCTTTCTTT.